The 14 T cell receptor beta chains below all came from one sample that was sequenced in a study of cytomegalovirus exposure and HLA in healthy donors. Assay used: immunoSEQ multiplex PCR; TCRdb lists only in-frame clones, some missing. Seen here are about 130,000 clones, 89% observed once, and the top ten hold around 9%. Sequencing was carried out using PBMCs. All receptors derive from a woman between 18 and 30 years old in good health and CMV-seropositive.

The chain recombines TRBV10-3 with TRBJ1-2; TRBD1 matches at 8 bases. Germline V gene sequence: CDR1 ENHRY, CDR2 SYGVKD. V lost 7 bases, J lost 7 bases, and 11 bases stayed unmatched. The CDR3 is made up of 14 amino acids. CDR3 DNA sequence: TGTGCCATCACCACCGGGACAGGACCCGGTGGCTACACCTTC. Protein product: CAITTGTGPGGYTF.

The rearrangement links TRBV4-3 to TRBJ1-4; D remains ambiguous. Germline V CDR1 and CDR2: LGHNA, YSLEER. V was trimmed by 4 bases and J by 8 bases, leaving 17 bases between them. The CDR3 is made up of 15 amino acids. CDR3 bases: TGCGCCAGCAGCCGGAATCCGGTTAACGGGGAAAAACTGTTTTTT. It translates to CASSRNPVNGEKLFF.

V and J are TRBV7-9 and TRBJ1-2, with a weak D call TRBD1 (5 bases). The CDR3 contains 14 residues. V shed 5 bases and J shed 4 bases, with 14 bases lying between them. The V gene's germline CDR1 is SEHNR and CDR2 FQNEAQ (reference sequence). The CDR3 nucleotides are TGTGCCAGCAGCCCAGTTCAGGGTTCCTATGGCTACACCTTC. This translates into CASSPVQGSYGYTF.

Here the CDR3 DNA reads TGTGCCAGCAGCTTAGTTCGACTAGCCCCTTTTTACGAGCAGTTCTTC. Protein sequence: CASSLVRLAPFYEQFF. The gene calls are TRBV7-9 and TRBJ2-1; 7 nucleotides match TRBD2. This CDR3 comprises 16 residues. The trim removed 1 base at V and 10 bases at J, leaving 13 bases unmatched. Germline assignment: CDR1 SEHNR and CDR2 FQNEAQ (reference sequence).

The chain carries TRBV7-2 and TRBJ2-7, with 8 bases identical to TRBD1. Germline V gene lookup returns CDR1 SGHTA and CDR2 FQGNSA. The CDR3 is 13 residues long. Germline trimming cut 4 bases from V and 7 bases from J; bases unmatched to any gene: 6. The CDR3 loop reads CASSSRTGREQYF. CDR3 bases: TGTGCCAGCAGCTCGAGGACAGGGCGGGAGCAGTACTTC.

The V call is TRBV7-2, the J call TRBJ2-7; TRBD2 agrees at 8 bases. The CDR3 runs to 14 residues. CDR1 and CDR2 from the germline V gene are SGHTA and FQGNSA. Unmatched junction bases numbered 4, after V lost 3 bases and J lost 3 bases. CDR3 DNA sequence: TGTGCCAGCAGCTTGGCGGGGGGCCTCTACGAGCAGTACTTC. Encoded protein: CASSLAGGLYEQYF.

The gene calls are TRBV4-2 and TRBJ1-4; maybe TRBD1 (6 bases). V was clipped by 2 bases and J by 3 bases, with 16 bases between them. The CDR3 covers 17 residues. Germline V gene data show CDR1 as LGHNA and CDR2 as YNFKEQ. In DNA, the CDR3 is TGTGCCAGCAGCCAACGTCCTTTAGACAGGTCTAATGAAAAACTGTTTTTT. Encoded protein: CASSQRPLDRSNEKLFF.

The CDR3 DNA reads TGCAGCGTCGAGGTGGGACAGGGTCTCACAAGGCAGTACTTC. This encodes CSVEVGQGLTRQYF. J is TRBJ2-7 and V is TRBV29-1, with 9 bases identical to TRBD1. The CDR3 has 14 amino acids. V trimming: 6 bases; J trimming: 9 bases; junction bases outside the gene matches: 15. From germline, CDR1 is SQVTM and CDR2 ANQGSEA.

V usage is TRBV2 and J usage is TRBJ1-6, with D maybe TRBD1 (6 bases). V was clipped by 7 bases and J by 5 bases, with 15 bases between them. The germline V gene encodes CDR1 SNHLY and CDR2 FYNNEI. This CDR3 has 15 amino acids. The CDR3 DNA reads TGTGCCAGCAATTCACAGGGAGAACATAATTCACCCCTCCACTTT. Its protein product is CASNSQGEHNSPLHF.

As to this clone: This same CDR3 is encoded by further DNA sequences in the sample. This chain links TRBV9 with TRBJ1-1, with TRBD1 matching over 8 bases. Germline lookup yields CDR1 SGDLS and CDR2 YYNGEE. V gave up 2 bases and J gave up 5 bases; unmatched junction bases: 2. The CDR3 spans 13 residues. Here the CDR3 DNA reads TGTGCCAGCAGCGTCGACAGGGGAACTGAAGCTTTCTTT. It encodes CASSVDRGTEAFF.

The chain carries TRBV5-5 and TRBJ2-2, with D possibly TRBD2 on 6 matching bases. This CDR3 has 14 amino acids. V was cut by 2 bases and J by 5 bases, with 10 bases left in between. Germline V gives CDR1 SGHKS, CDR2 YYEKEE (reference sequence). For the CDR3, the DNA is TGTGCCAGCAGCTTAGTGACTAGTACCGGGGAGCTGTTTTTT. Encoded protein: CASSLVTSTGELFF.

This chain links TRBV2 with TRBJ1-3; the match to TRBD1 covers 7 bases. V lost 5 bases and J lost 3; bases outside the gene matches: 1. The germline gives CDR1 SNHLY, CDR2 FYNNEI. The CDR3 consists of 13 residues. CDR3 amino acids: CASSTGDGNTIYF. The CDR3 DNA reads TGTGCCAGCAGTACAGGGGATGGAAACACCATATATTTT.

The rearrangement links TRBV20-1 to TRBJ1-6, with no clear D. The length of the CDR3 is 11 residues. CDR1 and CDR2 (germline): DFQATT, SNEGSKA (reference sequence). The V and J ends lost 1 base and 13 bases respectively, with 8 bases between them. CDR3 loop: CSARGGGPLHF. The CDR3 nucleotides are TGCAGTGCTAGAGGGGGAGGCCCCCTCCACTTT.

In DNA, the CDR3 is TGTGCCAGCAGCCAAGTTCCAGGGGGCCAAGAGACCCAGTACTTC. The encoded protein is CASSQVPGGQETQYF. This rearrangement joins TRBV4-2 to TRBJ2-5; 7 positions match TRBD1. CDR1 and CDR2 from the germline V gene are LGHNA and YNFKEQ. The CDR3 is made up of 15 amino acids. The V and J ends lost 1 base and 1 base, in that order; junction bases with no gene match: 3.